Reported below is one TCR beta chain. As yet, its antigen is unknown. Germline V lookup: CDR1 SEHNR, CDR2 FQNEAQ (reference sequence). The CDR3 length is 12 residues. Trimming removed 5 bases from V and 7 bases from J, with 6 bases in between. This entry comes from a study of cytomegalovirus exposure and HLA in healthy donors. Study as a whole: The Caucasian-associated ancestry cluster held around 81% of more than 350 genotyped donors.

Overall study findings and caveats: The authors later linked a missense DCLRE1C variant to TCR beta V- and J-gene trimming. Clonal expansion, a later analysis showed, was greater in HLA-associated TCR beta chains than in equally common others.

Primers: 60 Vbeta forward and 13 Jbeta reverse. Sequencing was performed with immunoSEQ multiplex PCR; in TCRdb, only in-frame clones are kept and a portion is missing. The sample contains about 160,000 clones, roughly 80% of which appear only once. The sequenced sample consisted of PBMCs. This clonotype was sampled from a woman in her 30s in good health and CMV-seronegative. The gene calls are TRBV7-9 and TRBJ1-6; D call uncertain. The CDR3 loop reads CASSPSNSPLHF. DNA of the CDR3: TGTGCCAGCAGCCCGTCCAATTCACCCCTCCACTTT.